These 21 T cell receptor beta chains were all obtained from the same sample, sequenced in a study of CD4+ T cells in melanoma. Using immunoSEQ multiplex PCR, the repertoire was profiled, and TCRdb retains in-frame clones only, with some absent. The table has over 100,000 clones, over 80% seen once. Sample: peripheral blood. The receptor set was obtained from a human donor with melanoma.

This CDR3 is CSVEEGDRGRNEKLFF. The DNA for the CDR3 is TGCAGCGTTGAAGAAGGGGACAGGGGGCGTAATGAAAAACTGTTTTTT. The gene calls are TRBV29-1 and TRBJ1-4; 12 positions match TRBD1. Germline V gives CDR1 SQVTM, CDR2 ANQGSEA. CDR3 length: 16 residues. Losses at the gene ends were 0 bases for V and 4 bases for J; bases not matched to a gene: 3.

The chain employs TRBV27 and TRBJ2-5; 7 positions agree with TRBD1. With the DNA end fitting TRBJ2-7 better, the J assignment may be wrong. The V gene's germline CDR1 is MNHEY and CDR2 SMNVEV (reference sequence). The CDR3 extends over 13 amino acids. The CDR3 sequence: CASRQGISYEQYF. In DNA form, the CDR3 reads TGTGCCAGCCGACAGGGCATCTCCTACGAGCAGTACTTC.

The rearrangement uses TRBV5-1 and TRBJ2-7; D might be TRBD1 or TRBD2, each matching 5 bases. The length of the CDR3 is 15 residues. V lost 0 bases to trimming and J lost 4 bases, with 14 bases between them. CDR1 SGHRS and CDR2 YFSETQ come from the germline V gene. The CDR3 region has the DNA TGCGCCAGCAGCTTGGGATCAGGGAGAGGGTACGAGCAGTACTTC. Its translation is CASSLGSGRGYEQYF.

The rearrangement uses TRBV7-9 and TRBJ2-3; weak D call: TRBD2 (5 bases). V was shortened by 5 bases and J by 9 bases, with 9 bases between the two germline ends. Germline loops: CDR1 SEHNR, CDR2 FQNEAQ (reference sequence). CDR3 length: 11 amino acids. The CDR3 reads CASSAPGTQYF. DNA of the CDR3: TGTGCCAGCAGCGCCCCGGGGACGCAGTATTTT.

This clone was counted once. The rearrangement links TRBV5-1 to TRBJ2-7; 14 nucleotides agree with TRBD2. The CDR3 spans 15 residues. The V segment lost 4 bases and the J segment 5 bases; nucleotides outside the gene matches: 5. Looked up from germline, CDR1 is SGHRS and CDR2 is YFSETQ. CDR3 loop: CASSRGTSGGDEQYF. The CDR3 nucleotides read TGCGCCAGCAGCCGCGGGACTAGCGGGGGAGACGAGCAGTACTTC.

The chain uses TRBV7-3 and TRBJ2-5; D remains unclear. In germline, CDR1 is SGHTA, CDR2 FQGTGA. Trimming took off 5 bases at V and 4 bases at J, with 14 bases between the two ends. This CDR3 has 14 amino acids. The CDR3 spells CASSRNGLGETQYF. CDR3 bases: TGTGCCAGCAGCAGAAATGGGTTGGGAGAGACCCAGTACTTC.

The V call is TRBV5-1, the J call TRBJ1-4, with 7 bases matching TRBD1. There are 16 residues in the CDR3. The V segment lost 0 bases and the J segment 8 bases; nucleotides outside the gene matches: 10. Germline values: CDR1 SGHRS, CDR2 YFSETQ. CDR3 DNA sequence: TGCGCCAGCAGCTTGGGGGACCTGGCAGGGGGGGAAAAACTGTTTTTT. Protein product: CASSLGDLAGGEKLFF.

The chain uses TRBV28 and TRBJ2-7; 8 nucleotides align to TRBD1. Germline-derived CDR1 and CDR2 are MDHEN and SYDVKM. Trimming took 6 bases from V and 2 from J; bases not matched to a gene: 12. This CDR3 comprises 16 residues. The DNA of the CDR3 is TGTGCCAGCAGCTTGACTCAGGGGGCGCGGACCTACGAGCAGTACTTC. Protein product: CASSLTQGARTYEQYF.

The chain uses TRBV5-1 and TRBJ2-7; 7 nucleotides agree with TRBD2. After removal of 0 bases from V and 0 bases from J, the junction contained 6 bases not matched to a gene. Per the germline V gene, CDR1 is SGHRS and CDR2 is YFSETQ. The CDR3 has 16 residues. The CDR3, as DNA: TGCGCCAGCAGCTTGGTTTCCGGGGGGTCCTCCTACGAGCAGTACTTC. Translating gives CASSLVSGGSSYEQYF.

Only one count was recorded for this clone. The J gene is TRBJ1-2, the V gene TRBV28, with D possibly being TRBD1 (5 bases). The CDR3 contains 12 residues. The V and J ends lost 5 bases and 4 bases respectively, with 8 bases between them. Germline V gives CDR1 MDHEN, CDR2 SYDVKM. The CDR3 DNA reads as TGTGCCAGCAGTAAGGGGAGCTATGGCTACACCTTC. This translates into CASSKGSYGYTF.

This clone has just a few counts. The J gene is TRBJ1-5, the V gene TRBV14, with D possibly being TRBD1 (5 bases). V lost 4 bases and J 11 bases, leaving 21 bases between the germline ends. This CDR3 spans 15 amino acids. The germline gives CDR1 SGHDN, CDR2 FVKESK. CDR3 sequence (DNA): TGTGCCAGCAGCCTAGGCCAGGCGGCCGGGGGGACCCAGCATTTT. Translated, it gives CASSLGQAAGGTQHF. The variable domain in full, with the rest retrieved from reference TRBV14 and TRBJ1-5, is EAGVTQFPSHSVIEKGQTVTLRCDPISGHDNLYWYRRVMGKEIKFLLHFVKESKQDESGMPNNRFLAERTGGTYSTLKVQPAELEDSGVYFCASSLGQAAGGTQHFGDGTRLSIL.

The chain couples TRBV9 to TRBJ2-3, with D perhaps given as TRBD1 or TRBD2 (5 bases each). The germline CDR1 and CDR2 sequences are SGDLS and YYNGEE. CDR3 size: 15 residues. Trimming removed 0 bases at V and 5 bases at J, with 13 bases between. CDR3 nucleotide sequence: TGTGCCAGCAGCGTAGGGGACCTAAGTGTAGATACGCAGTATTTT. It translates to CASSVGDLSVDTQYF.

The gene calls are TRBV5-1 and TRBJ2-1; no clear D gene. V dropped 0 bases and J dropped 3 bases, with 4 bases sitting between them. The CDR3 contains 13 residues. The V gene's germline CDR1 is SGHRS and CDR2 YFSETQ. As DNA, the CDR3 is TGCGCCAGCAGCTTGGGTGACTACAATGAGCAGTTCTTC. Residues: CASSLGDYNEQFF.

The chain joins TRBV25-1 to TRBJ1-2, with no clear D. Deletions cut 4 bases from V and 7 bases from J, with 13 bases between. This CDR3 has 13 amino acids. CDR1 and CDR2 from the germline V gene are MGHDK and SYGVNS. In nucleotides, the CDR3 is TGTGCCAGCAGTGGCTCCCTCTCCCCTGGCTACACCTTC. It codes for CASSGSLSPGYTF.

The CDR3 region is CASSEGGIGDGETQYF. CDR3 coding DNA: TGTGCCAGCAGTGAAGGGGGGATAGGGGATGGGGAGACCCAGTACTTC. The chain links TRBV6-1 to TRBJ2-5; D is tentatively TRBD1 or TRBD2 (5 bases each). The CDR3 has 16 residues. The germline V gene has CDR1 MNHNS and CDR2 SASEGT. The V end lost 1 base, the J end lost 5 bases, and 17 bases lay between the germline ends.

The chain couples TRBV27 to TRBJ2-5, with D possibly TRBD1 on 7 matching bases. The CDR3 length is 15 residues. V lost 1 base and J 2 bases, leaving 11 bases between the germline ends. The germline CDR1 and CDR2 sequences are MNHEY and SMNVEV (reference sequence). Written as DNA, the CDR3 is TGTGCCAGCAGTTTATGGCCAGGGGGGCAAGAGACCCAGTACTTC. As protein: CASSLWPGGQETQYF.

The V call is TRBV30, the J call TRBJ1-2; possible D gene TRBD1, 5 bases. CDR1 and CDR2 (germline): GTSNPN, SVGIG (reference sequence). Trimming took 0 bases from V and 7 from J, leaving 12 bases between them. The CDR3 runs 13 residues. CDR3 protein: CAWSVFGGGGYTF. CDR3 coding DNA: TGTGCCTGGAGTGTGTTCGGGGGGGGTGGCTACACCTTC.

The rearrangement joins TRBV7-2 to TRBJ1-4; the D gene is possibly TRBD1 (5 bases). From germline, CDR1 is SGHTA and CDR2 FQGNSA. The V and J ends lost 3 bases and 7 bases respectively, with 12 bases between them. The CDR3 consists of 14 residues. The CDR3 DNA follows: TGTGCCAGCAGCTTGGGAGGGGCCCGTGAAAAACTGTTTTTT. As protein: CASSLGGAREKLFF.

This clone was observed a single time. The chain uses TRBV28 and TRBJ2-7; D may be TRBD1 (6 bases). The CDR3 runs to 13 residues. Between the trimmed V and J ends, which lost 6 bases and 6 bases, there was a span of 15 bases. Germline V gene data show CDR1 as MDHEN and CDR2 as SYDVKM. The CDR3 loop is CASRRDRWGEQYF. DNA for the CDR3: TGTGCCAGCAGACGAGACAGGTGGGGCGAGCAGTACTTC. Combining the CDR3 with reference TRBV28 and TRBJ2-7 gives the whole variable domain DVKVTQSSRYLVKRTGEKVFLECVQDMDHENMFWYRQDPGLGLRLIYFSYDVKMKEKGDIPEGYSVSREKKERFSLILESASTNQTSMYLCASRRDRWGEQYFGPGTRLTVT.

The J gene is TRBJ2-5, the V gene TRBV2; D might be TRBD1 (5 bases). Germline CDR1 is SNHLY and CDR2 is FYNNEI. Between the trimmed V and J ends, which lost 4 bases and 1 base, there was a span of 10 bases. The CDR3 length is 14 residues. For the CDR3, the DNA is TGTGCCAGCAGTGGTCGGACACCCCAAGAGACCCAGTACTTC. Amino acid sequence: CASSGRTPQETQYF.

This clone was seen once. The chain is built from TRBV7-2 and TRBJ2-7; D not certain. Trimming left V 5 bases short and J 2 bases short, with 10 bases between. CDR3 length: 13 amino acids. Germline V gene lookup returns CDR1 SGHTA and CDR2 FQGNSA. CDR3 in DNA: TGTGCCAGCAGCAGCGCAGGCCCCTACGAGCAGTACTTC. It encodes CASSSAGPYEQYF.